The rows below give T cell receptor beta chains drawn from one sample of a study of beta chain features in type 1 diabetes. The data were produced by immunoSEQ multiplex PCR, yet TCRdb's version contains in-frame clones alone and is incomplete. The sample carries some 400,000 clones, about 16% recorded once. Input material: naive CD4+ T cells from blood. All receptors derive from a woman aged 18-29 years in good health. Both conserved end residues are part of each CDR3. For some rows the clone size is stated as once, few or many, or as a class when expanded; others skip it.

cdr3_aa: CASRAAGGLSGSNEQFF
j_call: TRBJ2-1
clone_size: -
v_call: TRBV5-1

cdr3_aa: CASSRPISRSGSYNEQFF
j_call: TRBJ2-1
clone_size: -
v_call: TRBV11-2

cdr3_aa: CASSETGLNTGELFF
j_call: TRBJ2-2
clone_size: -
v_call: TRBV2

cdr3_aa: CASSPNRPGYGAEAFF
j_call: TRBJ1-1
clone_size: few
v_call: TRBV18

cdr3_aa: CASSLMGTSGSNEQFF
j_call: TRBJ2-1
clone_size: -
v_call: TRBV7-3

cdr3_aa: CASSGKGAVWYGYTF
j_call: TRBJ1-2
clone_size: -
v_call: TRBV19

cdr3_aa: CASSLLAGAGANVLTF
j_call: TRBJ2-6
clone_size: few
v_call: TRBV7-9

cdr3_aa: CAWRGVAGIAGELFF
j_call: TRBJ2-2
clone_size: -
v_call: TRBV30

cdr3_aa: CASSLRSREKLFF
j_call: TRBJ1-4
clone_size: few
v_call: TRBV5-6

cdr3_aa: CASSFAGGPGEQYF
j_call: TRBJ2-7
clone_size: -
v_call: TRBV7-9

cdr3_aa: CASSPGQGAGAFF
j_call: TRBJ1-1
clone_size: -
v_call: TRBV18

cdr3_aa: CASSYLTGGPAEAFF
j_call: TRBJ1-1
clone_size: -
v_call: TRBV6-5

cdr3_aa: CASSPRTSGRNEQFF
j_call: TRBJ2-1
clone_size: -
v_call: TRBV7-9